This T cell receptor (beta chain) was retrieved from a study of blood T cell repertoires in COVID-19. The germline V gene encodes CDR1 SGHKS and CDR2 YYEKEE (reference sequence). J was trimmed by 2 bases and V by 6 bases; bases with no gene match: 8. The CDR3 is made up of 16 amino acids. In the authors' workflow: Amplification of reference gene primers was used by the study to estimate nucleated cell counts. Measured with immunoSEQ multiplex PCR; TCRdb has only the in-frame clones, and not every one. The DNA was the basis for D and trimming; V, J and clone size are from that table. The table lists fewer than 500,000 clones, 81% of them singletons.

Input material: peripheral blood. This sequence originates from a human donor with acute or convalescent COVID-19. The donor label of this sample is uncertain. This chain uses TRBV5-5 with TRBJ1-1; 12 positions match TRBD1. This CDR3 reads CASMPRDRGRNTEAFF. The CDR3, as DNA: TGTGCCAGCATGCCCCGGGACAGGGGGCGCAACACTGAAGCTTTCTTT.